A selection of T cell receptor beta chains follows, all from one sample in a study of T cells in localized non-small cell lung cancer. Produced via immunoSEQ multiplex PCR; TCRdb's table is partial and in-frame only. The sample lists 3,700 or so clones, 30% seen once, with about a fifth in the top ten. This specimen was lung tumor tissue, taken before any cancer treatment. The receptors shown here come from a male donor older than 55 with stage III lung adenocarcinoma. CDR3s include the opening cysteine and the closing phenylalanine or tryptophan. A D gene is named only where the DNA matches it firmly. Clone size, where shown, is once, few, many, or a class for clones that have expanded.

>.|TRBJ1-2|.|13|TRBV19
CASNIAGDYGYTF
TGTGCCAGTAATATCGCCGGGGACTATGGCTACACCTTC
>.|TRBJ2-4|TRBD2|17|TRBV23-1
CASSRRSSGGTKNIQYF
TGCGCCAGCAGCCGACGGAGTAGCGGGGGGACCAAAAACATTCAGTACTTC
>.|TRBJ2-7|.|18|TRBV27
CASSQRGLTSGTRNEQYF
TGTGCCAGCAGTCAAAGGGGGCTCACATCCGGGACTAGAAACGAGCAGTACTTC
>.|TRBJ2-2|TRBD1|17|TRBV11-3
CASSRDDRSGGTGELFF
TGTGCCAGCAGCCGGGACGACAGGTCAGGGGGCACCGGGGAGCTGTTTTTT
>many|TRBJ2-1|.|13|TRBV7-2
CASSLVAHNEQFF
TGTGCCAGCAGCCTCGTGGCCCACAATGAGCAGTTCTTC
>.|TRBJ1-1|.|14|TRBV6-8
CASTPGPSNTEAFF
TGTGCCAGCACTCCCGGCCCTTCCAACACTGAAGCTTTCTTT
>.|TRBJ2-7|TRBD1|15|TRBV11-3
CASSLVDRGTYEQYF
TGTGCCAGCAGCTTAGTGGACAGGGGAACCTACGAGCAGTACTTC
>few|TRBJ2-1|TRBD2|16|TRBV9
CASSGKGLAFNNEQFF
TGTGCCAGCAGTGGGAAGGGACTAGCGTTTAACAATGAGCAGTTCTTC
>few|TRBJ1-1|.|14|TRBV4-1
CASSQGDMNTEAFF
TGCGCCAGCAGCCAAGGCGACATGAACACTGAAGCTTTCTTT
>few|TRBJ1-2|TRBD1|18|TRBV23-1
CASSQDPSDRGADYGYTF
TGCGCCAGCAGCCAAGATCCATCGGACAGGGGGGCGGACTATGGCTACACCTTC
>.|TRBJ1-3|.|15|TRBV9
CASSSGSGLGNTIYF
TGTGCCAGCAGCAGCGGGTCGGGGCTGGGAAACACCATATATTTT
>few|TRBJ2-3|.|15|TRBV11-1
CASSLDIQGTDTQYF
TGTGCCAGCAGCTTAGATATCCAGGGTACAGATACGCAGTATTTT
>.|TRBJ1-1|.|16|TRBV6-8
CASSGQTGSVNTEAFF
TGTGCCAGCAGTGGCCAAACAGGGTCAGTGAACACTGAAGCTTTCTTT
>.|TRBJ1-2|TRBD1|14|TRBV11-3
CASSLKGAPYGYTF
TGTGCCAGCAGCTTAAAGGGGGCGCCCTATGGCTACACCTTC
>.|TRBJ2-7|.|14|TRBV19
CASSIDLDSHEQYF
TGTGCCAGTAGTATAGATCTAGACAGTCACGAGCAGTACTTC
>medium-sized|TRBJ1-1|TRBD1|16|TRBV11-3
CASSLIGGTVNTEAFF
TGTGCCAGCAGCTTGATCGGGGGGACAGTGAACACTGAAGCTTTCTTT
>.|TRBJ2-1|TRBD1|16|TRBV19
CASSPVGQGRYNEQFF
TGTGCCAGTAGTCCTGTAGGACAGGGGCGTTACAATGAGCAGTTCTTC
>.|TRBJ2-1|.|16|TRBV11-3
CASSPLGFGDSYEQFF
TGTGCCAGCAGCCCCCTAGGTTTTGGGGATAGCTACGAGCAGTTCTTC
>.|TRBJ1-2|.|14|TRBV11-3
CASSSSGLTYGYTF
TGTGCCAGCAGCTCCTCCGGACTGACCTATGGCTACACCTTC
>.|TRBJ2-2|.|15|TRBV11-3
CASSLRTDHTGELFF
TGTGCCAGCAGCTTGAGAACAGACCACACCGGGGAGCTGTTTTTT
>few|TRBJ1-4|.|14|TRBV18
CASSPLERGEKLFF
TGTGCCAGCTCACCCTTAGAACGGGGTGAAAAACTGTTTTTT
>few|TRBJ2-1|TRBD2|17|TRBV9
CASSLRTSGGNYNEQFF
TGTGCCAGCAGCCTCCGGACTAGCGGGGGAAACTACAATGAGCAGTTCTTC
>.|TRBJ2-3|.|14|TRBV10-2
CASSATTFTDTQYF
TGCGCCAGCAGTGCGACTACCTTCACAGATACGCAGTATTTT
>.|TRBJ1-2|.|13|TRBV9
CASSVGGDYGYTF
TGTGCCAGCAGCGTAGGAGGAGACTATGGCTACACCTTC
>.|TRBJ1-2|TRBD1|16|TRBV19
CASSPHGTGVYYGYTF
TGTGCCAGTAGTCCCCACGGGACAGGGGTCTACTATGGCTACACCTTC
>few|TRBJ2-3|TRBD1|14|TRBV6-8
CAIGDRGDTDTQYF
TGTGCCATCGGGGACAGGGGAGACACAGATACGCAGTATTTT
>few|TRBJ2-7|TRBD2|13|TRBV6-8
CASAGGPSGEQYF
TGTGCCAGCGCGGGGGGCCCGTCGGGCGAGCAGTACTTC
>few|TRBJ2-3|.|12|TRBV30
CAWNGGPDTQYF
TGTGCCTGGAATGGGGGGCCAGATACGCAGTATTTT
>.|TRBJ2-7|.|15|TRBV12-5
CASGLRTGALYEQYF
TGTGCTAGTGGTTTGAGAACAGGCGCCCTCTACGAGCAGTACTTC
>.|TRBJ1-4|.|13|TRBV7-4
CASSFDRREKLFF
TGTGCCAGCAGCTTCGACAGGAGAGAAAAACTGTTTTTT
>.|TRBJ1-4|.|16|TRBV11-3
CASSSTSGGGREKLFF
TGTGCCAGCAGCTCGACAAGCGGGGGGGGACGGGAAAAACTGTTTTTT
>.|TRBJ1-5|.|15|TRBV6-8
CATAGQTSSNQPQHF
TGTGCCACTGCAGGGCAAACATCCTCCAATCAGCCCCAGCATTTT
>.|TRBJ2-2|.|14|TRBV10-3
CAIRADSGTGELFF
TGTGCCATCAGGGCGGACAGTGGCACCGGGGAGCTGTTTTTT
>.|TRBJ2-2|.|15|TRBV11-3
CASRGRRGNTGELFF
TGTGCCAGCAGGGGGAGAAGGGGAAACACCGGGGAGCTGTTTTTT
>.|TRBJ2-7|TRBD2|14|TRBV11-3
CASSSPGLMGEQYF
TGTGCCAGCAGCTCCCCGGGACTAATGGGGGAGCAGTACTTC
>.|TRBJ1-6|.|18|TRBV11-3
CASSQGGFSGTANSPLHF
TGTGCCAGCAGCCAAGGGGGTTTTTCCGGGACGGCTAATTCACCCCTCCACTTT
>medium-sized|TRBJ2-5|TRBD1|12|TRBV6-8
CASRQGVGTQYF
TGTGCCAGCAGGCAGGGGGTGGGGACCCAGTACTTC
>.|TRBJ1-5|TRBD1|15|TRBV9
CASRTRDRRNQPQHF
TGTGCCAGCAGGACCCGGGACAGGCGCAATCAGCCCCAGCATTTT
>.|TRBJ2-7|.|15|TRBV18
CASSESRGNSYEQYF
TGTGCCAGCTCAGAGTCTCGGGGAAACTCCTACGAGCAGTACTTC
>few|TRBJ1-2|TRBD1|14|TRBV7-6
CASSLNRGQDGYTF
TGTGCCAGCAGCTTAAACAGGGGGCAGGATGGCTACACCTTC